Listed here are 27 T cell receptor beta chains from one sample, sequenced in a study of blood T cell repertoires in COVID-19. The protocol was immunoSEQ multiplex PCR, while the TCRdb copy is restricted to in-frame clones and leaves out a portion. Among some 99,000 clones listed, around 82% were seen once. Input material: peripheral blood. All receptors come from a woman aged 50 to 65 with acute or convalescent COVID-19.

The chain has TRBV9 and TRBJ2-2, with TRBD2 identical over 9 bases. The CDR3 covers 15 residues. CDR1 is SGDLS, CDR2 YYNGEE, per germline. The V segment lost 3 bases and the J segment 4 bases; nucleotides outside the gene matches: 4. The CDR3 coding sequence is TGTGCCAGCAGCGGGGTAGCGGGGGCCACCGGGGAGCTGTTTTTT. It specifies CASSGVAGATGELFF.

The chain uses TRBV7-6 and TRBJ1-1; 9 positions match TRBD1. Germline V gene lookup returns CDR1 SGHVS and CDR2 FNYEAQ. CDR3 length: 14 residues. Trimming took 5 bases from V and 4 from J; bases not matched to a gene: 5. Written as DNA, the CDR3 is TGTGCCAGCAGCGATCAGACAGGGGGCACTGAAGCTTTCTTT. Translating it yields CASSDQTGGTEAFF.

The J gene is TRBJ1-2, the V gene TRBV18, with D possibly matching TRBD1 (6 bases). Trimming cost V 6 bases and J 0 bases, with 23 bases left between them. The CDR3 extends over 18 amino acids. The germline V gene encodes CDR1 KGHSH and CDR2 LQKENI. CDR3 in DNA: TGTGCCAGCTCGCGAGAAAATGTCGGACAGTTTCCTAACTATGGCTACACCTTC. Its protein is CASSRENVGQFPNYGYTF.

The chain combines TRBV29-1 with TRBJ1-2; tentative D call: TRBD1 (5 bases). Looked up from germline, CDR1 is SQVTM and CDR2 is ANQGSEA. The CDR3 loop spans 11 amino acids. V was trimmed by 4 bases and J by 6 bases, leaving 9 bases between them. The CDR3 DNA sequence: TGCAGCGTTGGGGGGAGGGATGGCTACACCTTC. Translated: CSVGGRDGYTF.

The V call is TRBV21-1, the J call TRBJ1-5; TRBD1, the table's D call, was not compared with the DNA. TRBV21-1 is recorded as a pseudogene. There are 17 residues in the CDR3. The CDR3 DNA follows: TGTGCCAGCAGCAAAGGGGTCGGGACAGGGTACATTCAGCCCCAGCATTTT. As protein: CASSKGVGTGYIQPQHF.

The gene calls are TRBV6-5 and TRBJ2-7; 9 positions agree with TRBD2. With 5 bases clipped from V and 4 bases from J, the junction kept 9 bases outside the gene matches. The CDR3 is made up of 15 amino acids. Germline V gene data show CDR1 as MNHEY and CDR2 as SVGAGI. The CDR3 DNA follows: TGTGCCAGCAGTACTCTCGGCGGGGGGGCATACGAGCAGTACTTC. Protein: CASSTLGGGAYEQYF.

The V gene is TRBV10-3, the J gene TRBJ2-3; 8 bases line up with TRBD1. V dropped 10 bases and J dropped 2; count of bases not matched to a gene: 8. The CDR3 has 14 amino acids. Germline values: CDR1 ENHRY, CDR2 SYGVKD. This chain's CDR3 is CATTTGGTTDTQYF. The CDR3 DNA is TGTGCCACCACTACAGGGGGTACCACAGATACGCAGTATTTT.

This sequence joins TRBV6-5 and TRBJ2-7; the match to TRBD1 covers 9 bases. CDR1 and CDR2 from the germline V gene are MNHEY and SVGAGI. The CDR3 sequence is 15 residues long. The V gene end was trimmed by 6 bases and the J gene end by 3 bases; junction bases not matched to a gene: 9. CDR3 sequence (DNA): TGTGCCAGCAGGGGTCTACAGGGGGCATTCTACGAGCAGTACTTC. Its translation is CASRGLQGAFYEQYF.

The chain couples TRBV12-5 to TRBJ1-2; tentative D call: TRBD1 (6 bases). The V end was cut by 4 bases, the J end by 4 bases, with 19 bases between. This CDR3 comprises 16 residues. CDR1 and CDR2 (germline): LGHNT, FRNRAP. The CDR3 region is CASGSGRDRSFYGYTF. The DNA of the CDR3 is TGTGCTAGTGGTTCGGGCAGAGACAGGTCCTTCTATGGCTACACCTTC.

The genes are TRBV7-2 and TRBJ2-7; a weak D match, TRBD1 (6 bases). V lost 2 bases and J lost 1, with 12 bases in between. Germline lookup yields CDR1 SGHTA and CDR2 FQGNSA. CDR3 length: 15 residues. The CDR3 loop reads CASSLSGAGSYEQYF. The DNA for the CDR3 is TGTGCCAGCAGCTTATCAGGGGCAGGATCCTACGAGCAGTACTTC.

The chain has TRBV5-4 and TRBJ1-2, with a weak D call TRBD1 (5 bases). The CDR3 consists of 13 residues. V was pared by 2 bases and J by 7 bases, with 12 bases between. From germline, CDR1 is SGHNT and CDR2 YYREEE (reference sequence). In DNA form, the CDR3 reads TGTGCCAGCAGCTTCGACAGCCTAGGTGGCTACACCTTC. It codes for CASSFDSLGGYTF.

V usage is TRBV12-3 or TRBV12-4 and J usage is TRBJ1-5, with D hard to call. The V end lost 3 bases, the J end lost 6 bases, and 6 bases lay between the germline ends. CDR3 length: 12 amino acids. DNA of the CDR3: TGTGCCAGCAGTTTCGGGGTTCAGCCCCAGCATTTT. The encoded protein is CASSFGVQPQHF.

This clone turned up a few times. The chain is built from TRBV10-1 and TRBJ1-5, with D possibly matching TRBD1 (5 bases). From germline, CDR1 is WNHNN and CDR2 SYGVQD (reference sequence). V lost 4 bases to trimming and J lost 3 bases, with 13 bases between them. The CDR3 contains 15 residues. The CDR3: CASSGGAEYNQPQHF. In DNA, the CDR3 is TGCGCCAGCAGTGGCGGGGCAGAGTACAATCAGCCCCAGCATTTT.

This chain uses TRBV7-2 with TRBJ2-5; 8 bases map to TRBD1. CDR3 size: 14 residues. V shed 3 bases and J 2 bases; nucleotides not matched to a gene: 2. The germline gives CDR1 SGHTA, CDR2 FQGNSA. The CDR3 region is CASSFRQGQETQYF. The CDR3, as DNA: TGTGCCAGCAGCTTCCGACAGGGGCAAGAGACCCAGTACTTC. The full variable domain, in which reference TRBV7-2 and TRBJ2-5 provide the parts outside the CDR3, is GAGVSQSPSNKVTEKGKDVELRCDPISGHTALYWYRQSLGQGLEFLIYFQGNSAPDKSGLPSDRFSAERTGGSVSTLTIQRTQQEDSAVYLCASSFRQGQETQYFGPGTRLLVL.

The chain couples TRBV11-2 to TRBJ2-1, with D tentatively TRBD2 (7 bases). The CDR3 consists of 18 residues. Germline lookup yields CDR1 SGHAT and CDR2 FQNNGV. The germline V and J ends were trimmed by 5 bases and 0 bases, with 20 bases remaining between them. Here the CDR3 reads CASSPEGGVPSSYNEQFF. The DNA for the CDR3 is TGTGCCAGCAGCCCAGAGGGGGGGGTCCCGAGCTCCTACAATGAGCAGTTCTTC.

This chain connects TRBV19 to TRBJ1-6; 7 positions agree with TRBD1. The CDR3 extends over 14 amino acids. Per germline, CDR1 LNHDA and CDR2 SQIVND (reference sequence). With V trimmed by 5 bases and J by 9 bases, 7 bases remained unmatched. The DNA for the CDR3 is TGTGCCAGTAGTTGGGACAGTCAACCTTCACCCCTCCACTTT. This gives the protein CASSWDSQPSPLHF.

This clone appeared once. This chain's CDR3 is CASSISTGQPQHF. The CDR3 nucleotides are TGTGCCAGCAGCATTTCGACAGGTCAGCCCCAGCATTTT. The chain has TRBV11-2 and TRBJ1-5, with TRBD1 as a possible D gene (6 bases). The length of the CDR3 is 13 residues. CDR1 is SGHAT and CDR2 is FQNNGV in the germline V gene. Trimming cost V 5 bases and J 6 bases, with 11 bases left between them.

This clone was seen more than once but under ten times. V gene TRBV7-6 combines with J gene TRBJ1-5; 11 bases fit TRBD1. This CDR3 contains 18 residues. The junction had 4 bases not matched to a gene; V was cut back by 0 bases and J by 0 bases. Looked up from germline, CDR1 is SGHVS and CDR2 is FNYEAQ. CDR3 region: CASSLAGTGGLSNQPQHF. The CDR3 nucleotides read TGTGCCAGCAGCTTAGCCGGGACAGGGGGACTTAGCAATCAGCCCCAGCATTTT. The full variable domain, completed using reference TRBV7-6 and TRBJ1-5, is GAGVSQSPRYKVTKRGQDVALRCDPISGHVSLYWYRQALGQGPEFLTYFNYEAQQDKSGLPNDRFSAERPEGSISTLTIQRTEQRDSAMYRCASSLAGTGGLSNQPQHFGDGTRLSIL.

V is TRBV28 and J is TRBJ1-6; weak D call: TRBD1 (5 bases). Germline values: CDR1 MDHEN, CDR2 SYDVKM. CDR3 length: 16 residues. V was shortened by 2 bases and J by 0 bases, with 8 bases between the two germline ends. This CDR3 reads CASSLAGGSYNSPLHF. CDR3 coding DNA: TGTGCCAGCAGTTTAGCGGGGGGCTCCTATAATTCACCCCTCCACTTT.

J is TRBJ1-1 and V is TRBV30, with TRBD1 identical over 9 bases. Trimming removed 8 bases from V and 1 base from J; junction bases left unmatched: 8. This CDR3 is 14 amino acids long. CDR1 is GTSNPN, CDR2 SVGIG, per germline (reference sequence). In DNA form, the CDR3 reads TGTGCCGGCCGGGACAGGGCCCGGAACACTGAAGCTTTCTTT. It codes for CAGRDRARNTEAFF.

This clone is a singleton in its sample. V gene TRBV5-8 combines with J gene TRBJ2-2; D gene uncertain. Germline V gene sequence: CDR1 SGHTS, CDR2 YDEGEE. Trimming took 0 bases from V and 1 from J, leaving 4 bases between them. The CDR3 is made up of 14 amino acids. Written as DNA, the CDR3 is TGTGCCAGCAGCTTGGACTTGAACACCGGGGAGCTGTTTTTT. It specifies CASSLDLNTGELFF.

The rearrangement uses TRBV11-1 and TRBJ2-1, with 8 bases that match TRBD1. CDR1 is SGHAT and CDR2 is FQDESV in the germline V gene (reference sequence). J was trimmed by 2 bases and V by 2 bases; bases with no gene match: 2. This CDR3 has 15 amino acids. This CDR3 is CASSLRTGPYNEQFF. The CDR3 nucleotides read TGTGCCAGCAGCTTACGGACAGGGCCCTACAATGAGCAGTTCTTC.

The chain joins TRBV27 to TRBJ1-2; 9 bases are a match to TRBD1. With 4 bases clipped from V and 8 bases from J, the junction kept 11 bases outside the gene matches. Germline V lookup: CDR1 MNHEY, CDR2 SMNVEV (reference sequence). This CDR3 has 15 residues. CDR3 sequence (DNA): TGTGCCAGCAGTTCGGCCCCACAGGGGGCCCGAGGCTACACCTTC. This codes for CASSSAPQGARGYTF.

This clone was detected only a few times. V gene TRBV5-1 combines with J gene TRBJ1-1; D is uncertain. The germline gives CDR1 SGHRS, CDR2 YFSETQ. The CDR3 consists of 13 residues. V lost 2 bases to trimming and J lost 4 bases, with 9 bases between them. The CDR3 coding sequence is TGCGCCAGCAGCTTAGAGGGAAGCACTGAAGCTTTCTTT. Translated, it gives CASSLEGSTEAFF.

This chain uses TRBV4-2 with TRBJ2-7, with TRBD2 identical over 10 bases. CDR3 size: 17 residues. Germline loops: CDR1 LGHNA, CDR2 YNFKEQ. Trimming at V came to 0 bases and at J to 6 bases, leaving 11 bases not matched to a gene. The CDR3 loop is CASSQELAGSLGPEQYF. For the CDR3, the DNA is TGTGCCAGCAGCCAAGAACTAGCGGGGTCCTTAGGTCCCGAGCAGTACTTC.

The chain joins TRBV27 to TRBJ2-2, with TRBD2 identical over 9 bases. The length of the CDR3 is 15 residues. Germline trimming cut 2 bases from V and 5 bases from J; bases unmatched to any gene: 3. The germline V gene encodes CDR1 MNHEY and CDR2 SMNVEV (reference sequence). CDR3 bases: TGTGCCAGCAGTTTAGTAGCGGGGGCTACCGGGGAGCTGTTTTTT. Protein product: CASSLVAGATGELFF.

This chain joins TRBV6-5 and TRBJ1-2, with D maybe TRBD1 (5 bases). Trimming left V 5 bases short and J 5 bases short, with 12 bases between. Germline CDR1 is MNHEY and CDR2 is SVGAGI. The CDR3 consists of 13 residues. The CDR3 sequence is CASSPREGYGYTF. DNA for the CDR3: TGTGCCAGCAGTCCCAGGGAGGGTTATGGCTACACCTTC.